The 3 T cell receptor beta chains below all came from one sample that was sequenced in a study of cytomegalovirus exposure and HLA in healthy donors. PCR amplification relied on 60 Vbeta primers (plus 13 Jbeta primers). The table came from immunoSEQ multiplex PCR; TCRdb's copy has only in-frame clones and leaves some out. Among more than 60,000 clones, 70% to 80% were seen once, and the ten largest hold more than 8%. What was sequenced was PBMCs. These receptor sequences come from a man aged 40-49 years in good health and CMV-seropositive.

V usage is TRBV28 and J usage is TRBJ1-2; a weak D match, TRBD1 (6 bases). This CDR3 comprises 13 residues. V lost 0 bases and J 4 bases, leaving 6 bases between the germline ends. Germline CDR1 and CDR2: MDHEN and SYDVKM. The CDR3 protein is CASSLWGAYGYTF. The CDR3 nucleotides read TGTGCCAGCAGTTTATGGGGGGCCTATGGCTACACCTTC.

V and J are TRBV18 and TRBJ2-1; D may be TRBD1 (6 bases). Germline loops: CDR1 KGHSH, CDR2 LQKENI. The CDR3 length is 11 residues. V shed 4 bases and J shed 8 bases, with 6 bases lying between them. This chain's CDR3 is CASSQGDEQFF. CDR3 in DNA: TGTGCCAGCTCACAGGGGGATGAGCAGTTCTTC.

This clone was counted only a few times. The chain carries TRBV19 and TRBJ1-1; 7 bases match TRBD1. The CDR3 runs 14 residues. The ends lost 7 bases at V and 6 bases at J; junction bases unmatched: 11. Per germline, CDR1 LNHDA and CDR2 SQIVND (reference sequence). The CDR3 spells CASMRQGNVAEAFF. The CDR3 nucleotides are TGTGCCAGTATGAGACAGGGAAATGTTGCTGAAGCTTTCTTT.